Listed here are 3 T cell receptor beta chains from one sample, sequenced in a study of cytomegalovirus exposure and HLA in healthy donors. Produced via immunoSEQ multiplex PCR; TCRdb's table is partial and in-frame only. This sample has roughly 90,000 clones, with around 85% found just once. The sample comprised PBMCs. The receptors originated from a man younger than 30 in good health and CMV-seropositive.

This chain uses TRBV28 with TRBJ2-7; D is unresolved. This CDR3 spans 11 amino acids. Germline CDR1 is MDHEN and CDR2 is SYDVKM. V dropped 6 bases and J dropped 0 bases, with 3 bases sitting between them. CDR3 bases: TGTGCCAGCAGCTTCTCCTACGAGCAGTACTTC. Translating it yields CASSFSYEQYF.

This chain connects TRBV5-4 to TRBJ2-7; possibly TRBD2 for D (7 bases). CDR1 and CDR2 from the germline V gene are SGHNT and YYREEE (reference sequence). The CDR3 extends over 16 amino acids. The ends were cut back, 3 bases at V and 1 base at J, with 17 bases in the middle. In nucleotides, the CDR3 is TGTGCCAGCAGCTCCCCTACGGGGGGACAATCCTACGAGCAGTACTTC. It yields the protein CASSSPTGGQSYEQYF.

V is TRBV30 and J is TRBJ1-1, with TRBD1 as a possible D gene (6 bases). V was clipped by 2 bases and J by 8 bases, with 18 bases between them. From germline, CDR1 is GTSNPN and CDR2 SVGIG (reference sequence). This CDR3 contains 14 residues. In DNA form, the CDR3 reads TGTGCCTGGAGTCCCATCGCCAGGGGCCGAGAAGCTTTCTTT. This encodes CAWSPIARGREAFF.